The 2 T cell receptor beta chains presented below share a single source sample, sequenced in a study of OX40 agonist ivuxolimab in advanced cancers. TCRdb's table, derived via immunoSEQ multiplex PCR, lists solely in-frame clones and lacks some. The sample consists of some 150,000 clones, less than 95% of them appearing once. Specimen: CD4+ or CD8+ T cells sorted from blood, collected in a trial of the OX40 agonist ivuxolimab. These TCRs come from an adult with an advanced solid tumor such as melanoma, head and neck, liver or kidney cancer.

The V call is TRBV30, the J call TRBJ2-7; 9 bases are a match to TRBD1. The CDR3 totals 14 residues. The trim removed 0 bases at V and 5 bases at J, leaving 5 bases unmatched. Per germline, CDR1 GTSNPN and CDR2 SVGIG (reference sequence). In DNA form, the CDR3 reads TGTGCCTGGAGTGTAAAACAGGGGGCTGACGAGCAGTACTTC. Translating it yields CAWSVKQGADEQYF.

The chain couples TRBV6-1 to TRBJ2-7, with 8 bases identical to TRBD2. The CDR3 extends over 16 amino acids. Germline assignment: CDR1 MNHNS and CDR2 SASEGT. V lost 4 bases and J lost 4; bases outside the gene matches: 12. The CDR3 loop reads CASSGGGTGGRYEQYF. The CDR3 region has the DNA TGTGCCAGCAGTGGAGGTGGGACGGGAGGGAGGTACGAGCAGTACTTC.